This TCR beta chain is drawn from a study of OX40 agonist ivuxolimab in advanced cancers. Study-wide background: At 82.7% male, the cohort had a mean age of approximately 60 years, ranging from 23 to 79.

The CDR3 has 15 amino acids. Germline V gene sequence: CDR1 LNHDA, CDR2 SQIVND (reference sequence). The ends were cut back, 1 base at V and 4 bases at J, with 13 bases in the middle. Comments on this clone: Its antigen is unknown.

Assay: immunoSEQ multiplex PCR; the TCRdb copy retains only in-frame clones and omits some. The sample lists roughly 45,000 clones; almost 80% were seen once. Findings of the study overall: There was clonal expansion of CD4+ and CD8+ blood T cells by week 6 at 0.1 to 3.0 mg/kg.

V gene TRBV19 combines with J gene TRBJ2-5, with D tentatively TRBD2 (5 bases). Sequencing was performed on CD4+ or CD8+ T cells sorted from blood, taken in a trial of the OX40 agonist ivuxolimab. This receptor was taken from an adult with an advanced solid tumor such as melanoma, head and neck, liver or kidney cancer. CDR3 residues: CASSIGTAQVETQYF. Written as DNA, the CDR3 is TGTGCCAGTAGTATAGGGACTGCACAAGTAGAGACCCAGTACTTC.